This T cell receptor (beta chain) was identified in a study of beta chain features in type 1 diabetes. Broader study findings: TCRB CDR3 length was moderately but significantly reduced in all four CD4+ subsets of Type 1 diabetes patients.

In this sample, this clone turned up once. As yet, its antigen is unknown. Populations isolated by sorting all had purity greater than 95%. Sequencing targeted expressed TCRB transcripts, as all isolated RNA had been reverse transcribed. TCRdb's table, derived via immunoSEQ multiplex PCR, lists solely in-frame clones and lacks some. The repertoire has 300,000 to 350,000 clones, 15% to 20% of them found once; the top ten carry 0.044%. The CDR3 is made up of 15 amino acids. The V gene end was trimmed by 1 base and the J gene end by 9 bases; junction bases not matched to a gene: 10. The germline V gene has CDR1 SGHTA and CDR2 FQGTGA.

This receptor was obtained from a woman aged 18-29 years in good health. This rearrangement joins TRBV7-3 to TRBJ1-1; 8 bases line up with TRBD1. Sequenced material: naive CD4+ T cells from blood. CDR3 amino acids: CASSLNQGGQGKAFF. The CDR3 DNA follows: TGTGCCAGCAGCTTAAATCAGGGCGGACAGGGAAAAGCTTTCTTT.